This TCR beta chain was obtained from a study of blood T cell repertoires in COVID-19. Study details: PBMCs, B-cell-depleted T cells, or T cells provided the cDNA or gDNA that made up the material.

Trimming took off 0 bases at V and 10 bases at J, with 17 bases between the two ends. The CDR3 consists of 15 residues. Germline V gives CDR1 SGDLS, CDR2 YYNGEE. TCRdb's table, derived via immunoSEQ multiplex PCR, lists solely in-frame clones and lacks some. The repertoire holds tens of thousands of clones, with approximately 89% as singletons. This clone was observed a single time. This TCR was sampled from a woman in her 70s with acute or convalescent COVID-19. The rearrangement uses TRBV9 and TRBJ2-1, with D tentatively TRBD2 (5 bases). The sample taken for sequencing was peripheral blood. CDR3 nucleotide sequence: TGTGCCAGCAGCGTAGCTTGGGTGGGAGTATTGGAGCAGTTCTTC. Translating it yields CASSVAWVGVLEQFF.